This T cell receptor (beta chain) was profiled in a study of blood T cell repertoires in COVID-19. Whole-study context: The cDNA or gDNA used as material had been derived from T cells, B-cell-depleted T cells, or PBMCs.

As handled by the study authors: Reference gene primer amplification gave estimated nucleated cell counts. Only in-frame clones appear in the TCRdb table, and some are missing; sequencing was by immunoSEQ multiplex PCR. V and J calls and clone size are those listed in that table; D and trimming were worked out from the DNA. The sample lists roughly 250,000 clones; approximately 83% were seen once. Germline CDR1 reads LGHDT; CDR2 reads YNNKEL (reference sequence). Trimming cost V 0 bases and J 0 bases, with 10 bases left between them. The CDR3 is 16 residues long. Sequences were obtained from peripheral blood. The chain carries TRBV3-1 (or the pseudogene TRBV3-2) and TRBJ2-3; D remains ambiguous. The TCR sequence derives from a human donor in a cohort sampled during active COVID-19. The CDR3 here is CASSQDRSLSTDTQYF. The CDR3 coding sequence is TGTGCCAGCAGCCAAGACAGGTCCCTTAGCACAGATACGCAGTATTTT.